This T cell receptor beta chain was sequenced during a study of OX40 agonist ivuxolimab in advanced cancers. Overall study context: People who had prior anti-PD-1, anti-PD-L1 or anti-CTLA-4 therapy could take part, and around 40% had some. Study-wide results and caveats: What antigens the expanded peripheral T cells recognized was never established. Expanded clones tended on average to be more numerous among CD8+ T cells than CD4+.

This CDR3 contains 16 residues. Germline loops: CDR1 MGHRA, CDR2 YSYEKL. V was trimmed by 0 bases and J by 4 bases, leaving 14 bases between them. The data were produced by immunoSEQ multiplex PCR, yet TCRdb's version contains in-frame clones alone and is incomplete. The sample lists tens of thousands of clones, approximately 83% occurring once. Worth noting for this clone: What it binds is not known.

Any history of autoimmune disease or systemic immunosuppression disqualified patients. V gene TRBV4-1 combines with J gene TRBJ2-3, with D unclear. The receptor comes from an adult with an advanced solid tumor such as melanoma, head and neck, liver or kidney cancer. The source material was CD4+ or CD8+ T cells sorted from blood, sampled in a trial of the OX40 agonist ivuxolimab. The CDR3 bases are TGCGCCAGCAGCCAAGATCCAGGTAGTGAGGCAGATACGCAGTATTTT. This translates into CASSQDPGSEADTQYF.